This is a list of T cell receptor beta chains from one sample in a study of neoadjuvant anti-PD-1 for oral cavity cancer. TCRdb keeps only in-frame clones here, not all; method: immunoSEQ multiplex PCR. Of more than 6,500 clones detected, approximately 45% appear once; the ten largest clones hold roughly 27%. The sample here was tumor tissue, taken before nivolumab (anti-PD-1) treatment. The source of these receptors is a person aged 40 to 85 with oral cavity squamous cell carcinoma. The CDR3 runs from the conserved cysteine through the conserved F or W. Fields, in order: V gene, J gene, clone size, D gene, CDR3 protein, CDR3 DNA. A D gene is named only where the DNA matches it firmly. Not every row has a clone size; where given, it reads once, few, many or a size class.

>TRBV5-1|TRBJ2-7|.|TRBD1
CASRFGTGGSYEQYF
TGCGCCAGCAGATTCGGGACAGGGGGCAGCTACGAGCAGTACTTC
>TRBV10-3|TRBJ1-1|.|.
CAISVRGDTEAFF
TGTGCCATCAGTGTGCGGGGAGACACTGAAGCTTTCTTT
>TRBV19|TRBJ1-5|.|.
CASSIQTNQPQHF
TGTGCCAGTAGTATTCAGACAAATCAGCCCCAGCATTTT
>TRBV25-1|TRBJ1-2|.|.
CASSDAAELYGYTF
TGTGCCAGCAGTGATGCGGCGGAACTTTATGGCTACACCTTC
>TRBV4-3|TRBJ1-4|.|.
CASSQNRQGLANEKLFF
TGCGCCAGCAGCCAAAACCGCCAGGGGTTGGCTAATGAAAAACTGTTTTTT
>TRBV28|TRBJ1-2|.|.
CASSQGDNYGYTF
TGTGCCAGCAGCCAAGGGGATAACTATGGCTACACCTTC
>TRBV27|TRBJ2-2|large|TRBD1
CASSPRPGTVSTGELFF
TGTGCCAGCAGTCCCCGCCCAGGGACAGTTAGCACCGGGGAGCTGTTTTTT
>TRBV28|TRBJ2-7|.|TRBD1
CASSLDRGFRNEQYF
TGTGCCAGCAGTTTGGACAGGGGGTTTAGAAACGAGCAGTACTTC
>TRBV5-4|TRBJ1-6|.|.
CASSSGRDMGNSPLHF
TGTGCCAGCAGCTCGGGCCGGGACATGGGCAATTCACCCCTCCACTTT
>TRBV9|TRBJ1-1|.|.
CASSVLSETEAFF
TGTGCCAGCAGCGTTTTGAGTGAGACTGAAGCTTTCTTT
>TRBV7-9|TRBJ1-1|few|.
CASSLSPWGTEAFF
TGTGCCAGCAGCTTAAGTCCGTGGGGGACTGAAGCTTTCTTT
>TRBV5-4|TRBJ2-7|.|.
CASSSGRTRGDSEQYF
TGTGCCAGCAGCTCGGGCCGGACCAGGGGGGACAGCGAGCAGTACTTC
>TRBV28|TRBJ1-3|.|TRBD1
CASSQGQGSGNTIYF
TGTGCCAGCAGTCAGGGACAGGGCTCTGGAAACACCATATATTTT
>TRBV19|TRBJ1-2|.|TRBD1
CATSNRGLLLGYTF
TGTGCCACCTCTAACAGGGGGCTCCTTCTGGGCTACACCTTC
>TRBV11-1|TRBJ2-7|.|.
CASSTGVYEQYF
TGTGCCAGCAGCACGGGTGTCTACGAGCAGTACTTC
>TRBV28|TRBJ2-1|once|.
CASSLRGGLANEQFF
TGTGCCAGCAGTTTAAGGGGGGGGCTGGCAAATGAGCAGTTCTTC
>TRBV13|TRBJ1-6|.|.
CASSRRQSSYNSPLHF
TGTGCCAGCAGCCGGAGACAGAGCTCCTATAATTCACCCCTCCACTTT
>TRBV18|TRBJ1-1|.|.
CASSPIPGVNTEAFF
TGTGCCAGCTCACCAATCCCCGGTGTGAACACTGAAGCTTTCTTT
>TRBV11-2|TRBJ2-3|few|.
CASSLVPSTDTQYF
TGTGCCAGCAGCTTAGTACCTAGCACAGATACGCAGTATTTT
>TRBV9|TRBJ2-1|few|.
CASSANEYNEQFF
TGTGCCAGCAGCGCTAACGAGTACAATGAGCAGTTCTTC
>TRBV2|TRBJ1-4|.|.
CASFTAKKLFF
TGTGCCAGTTTTACGGCGAAAAAACTGTTTTTT
>TRBV19|TRBJ1-3|.|TRBD1
CASTKQGVSGNTIYF
TGTGCCAGTACGAAACAGGGGGTTTCTGGAAACACCATATATTTT
>TRBV5-1|TRBJ2-2|.|TRBD1
CASSSITGGVRTGELFF
TGCGCCAGCAGCTCGATCACAGGGGGCGTACGCACCGGGGAGCTGTTTTTT
>TRBV5-4|TRBJ2-5|.|.
CASARLAEETQYF
TGTGCCAGCGCCCGGCTAGCCGAAGAGACCCAGTACTTC
>TRBV29-1|TRBJ2-5|few|.
CSVKGTGGQETQYF
TGCAGCGTTAAAGGGACTGGGGGACAAGAGACCCAGTACTTC
>TRBV7-3|TRBJ1-1|.|TRBD1
CASSLTGLGNTEAFF
TGTGCCAGCAGCTTGACAGGGCTGGGGAACACTGAAGCTTTCTTT
>TRBV28|TRBJ1-5|.|TRBD1
CASSRDREDGQPQHF
TGTGCCAGCAGTCGGGACAGGGAAGACGGACAGCCCCAGCATTTT
>TRBV21-1|TRBJ2-1|.|.
CASSIAPGDVYNEQFF
TGTGCCAGCAGCATTGCGCCGGGAGATGTCTACAATGAGCAGTTCTTC
>TRBV20-1|TRBJ1-2|few|.
CSASRLWSYTF
TGCAGTGCTTCCCGGTTATGGAGCTACACCTTC
>TRBV19|TRBJ1-2|few|.
CASSKDLRGYTF
TGTGCCAGTAGTAAGGACCTTCGGGGCTACACCTTC
>TRBV5-4|TRBJ2-5|.|.
CASSLITGMGYGTQYF
TGTGCCAGCAGCTTGATTACAGGGATGGGGTACGGGACCCAGTACTTC
>TRBV29-1|TRBJ2-7|.|.
CSVEGMDSYEQYF
TGCAGCGTTGAAGGTATGGACTCCTACGAGCAGTACTTC
>TRBV5-1|TRBJ1-6|.|TRBD1
CASSLQGNQAPLHF
TGCGCCAGCAGCTTACAGGGGAATCAGGCACCCCTCCACTTT
>TRBV7-9|TRBJ2-3|.|.
CASSFGTDTQYF
TGTGCCAGCAGCTTTGGTACAGATACGCAGTATTTT
>TRBV6-1|TRBJ2-2|medium-sized|.
CASRAGYAGELFF
TGTGCCAGCAGGGCAGGGTACGCCGGGGAGCTGTTTTTT
>TRBV6-6|TRBJ2-7|once|.
CASSPRGAISEQYF
TGTGCCAGCAGCCCCCGGGGGGCCATATCCGAGCAGTACTTC
>TRBV10-3|TRBJ1-1|.|.
CASKEGLMNTEAFF
TGTGCCAGCAAGGAGGGTCTGATGAACACTGAAGCTTTCTTT
>TRBV7-9|TRBJ1-2|few|.
CASSFDQGPFRTTF
TGTGCCAGCAGCTTCGACCAGGGGCCGTTCCGGACCACCTTC
>TRBV27|TRBJ1-5|medium-sized|.
CASKAGPRDQPQHF
TGTGCCAGCAAGGCAGGTCCTAGGGATCAGCCCCAGCATTTT
>TRBV2|TRBJ1-5|medium-sized|TRBD1
CASSGAGGIGNGLSNQPQHF
TGTGCCAGCAGTGGGGCAGGGGGCATAGGAAACGGACTTAGCAATCAGCCCCAGCATTTT
>TRBV6-6|TRBJ2-5|.|.
CASSYRGSRETQYF
TGTGCCAGCAGTTACAGGGGGAGCCGAGAGACCCAGTACTTC
>TRBV10-2|TRBJ2-7|few|TRBD1
CASSAGQEYEQYF
TGCGCCAGCAGCGCGGGACAGGAGTACGAGCAGTACTTC
>TRBV2|TRBJ1-5|few|TRBD1
CASRSYRGKGGQPQHF
TGTGCCAGCAGATCTTACAGGGGAAAAGGTGGTCAGCCCCAGCATTTT
>TRBV5-4|TRBJ2-7|.|.
CASRTYSGYEQYF
TGTGCCAGCAGAACGTACTCAGGCTACGAGCAGTACTTC
>TRBV4-1|TRBJ2-1|.|TRBD2
CASSPKGRGDYNEQFF
TGCGCCAGCAGCCCTAAGGGCCGGGGGGATTACAATGAGCAGTTCTTC
>TRBV18|TRBJ2-7|.|.
CASSPQGLGEQYF
TGTGCCAGCTCACCGCAGGGGTTGGGCGAGCAGTACTTC
>TRBV7-8|TRBJ2-2|.|.
CASSTGATNTGELFF
TGTGCCAGCAGTACGGGGGCTACGAACACCGGGGAGCTGTTTTTT
>TRBV27|TRBJ2-3|.|TRBD2
CASSLGLAGGASTDTQYF
TGTGCCAGCAGTTTGGGACTAGCGGGGGGGGCTAGCACAGATACGCAGTATTTT
>TRBV18|TRBJ2-6|.|.
CASSPRQGTTGANVLTF
TGTGCCAGCTCACCACGTCAAGGGACCACTGGGGCCAACGTCCTGACTTTC
>TRBV7-8|TRBJ1-1|.|.
CASSGKPGQQNTEAFF
TGTGCCAGCAGCGGTAAACCGGGACAACAGAACACTGAAGCTTTCTTT
>TRBV28|TRBJ1-1|.|TRBD1
CASSLRQGAPAFF
TGTGCCAGCAGTTTGAGGCAGGGGGCCCCAGCTTTCTTT
>TRBV7-2|TRBJ1-2|few|.
CASSRQATNYGYTF
TGTGCCAGCAGCCGACAGGCCACTAACTATGGCTACACCTTC